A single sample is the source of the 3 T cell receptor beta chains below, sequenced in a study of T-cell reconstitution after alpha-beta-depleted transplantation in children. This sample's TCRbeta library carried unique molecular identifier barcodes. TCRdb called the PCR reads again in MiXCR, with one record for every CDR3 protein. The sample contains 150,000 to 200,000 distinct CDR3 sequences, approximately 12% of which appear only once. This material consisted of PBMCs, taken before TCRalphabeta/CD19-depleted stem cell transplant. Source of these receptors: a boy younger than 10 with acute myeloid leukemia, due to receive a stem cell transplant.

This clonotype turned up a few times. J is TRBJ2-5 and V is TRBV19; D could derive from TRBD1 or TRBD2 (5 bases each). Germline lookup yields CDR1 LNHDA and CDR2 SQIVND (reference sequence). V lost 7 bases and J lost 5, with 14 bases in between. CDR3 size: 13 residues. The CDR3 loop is CASKVGRGETQYF. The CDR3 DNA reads TGTGCCAGTAAAGTGGGGCGCGGGGAGACCCAGTACTTC.

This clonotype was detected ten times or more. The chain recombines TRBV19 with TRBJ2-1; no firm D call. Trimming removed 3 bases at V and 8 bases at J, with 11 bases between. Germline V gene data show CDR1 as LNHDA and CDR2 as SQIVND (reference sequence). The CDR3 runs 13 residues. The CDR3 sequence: CASSIRYSHEQFF. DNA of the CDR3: TGTGCCAGTAGTATTCGGTACTCCCATGAGCAGTTCTTC.

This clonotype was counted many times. CDR3: CASSLTTWVAGSSTDTQYF. The CDR3 nucleotides read TGCGCCAGCAGCCTTACGACTTGGGTAGCGGGGAGTAGCACAGATACGCAGTATTTT. The V gene is TRBV5-1, the J gene TRBJ2-3; 8 bases match TRBD2. This CDR3 contains 19 residues. After removal of 4 bases from V and 0 bases from J, the junction contained 16 bases not matched to a gene. The germline CDR1 and CDR2 sequences are SGHRS and YFSETQ.